A selection of T cell receptor beta chains follows, all from one sample in a study of technical replicates of blood from a few donors. Clones were read by immunoSEQ multiplex PCR, and TCRdb kept only the in-frame ones, dropping some. The sample includes tens of thousands of clones, 85% to 90% of them seen just once. The sequenced sample consisted of PBMCs. These receptors were collected from a human donor in good health. Some clones in this sample may be carry-over from other donors' samples. CDR3s include the opening cysteine and the closing phenylalanine or tryptophan. The order of the fields is V gene, J gene, clone size, D gene, CDR3 DNA, CDR3 protein. The D gene is left open where the match is weak. Clone size is given for some rows only: seen once, a few or many times, or a class if the clone is expanded.

TRBV7-2	TRBJ2-7	-	TRBD2	TGTGCCAGCAGCCCCGGGACGGGAGGCCCAGTCAAGCAGTACTTC	CASSPGTGGPVKQYF
TRBV9	TRBJ2-7	-	TRBD1	TGTGCCAGCAGCCCCAGGTGGGGGACAGGGCCCTACGAGCAGTACTTC	CASSPRWGTGPYEQYF
TRBV7-7	TRBJ2-3	once	TRBD2	TGTGCCAGCAGCCAAGGGACTAGCCGTTACGATACGCAGTATTTT	CASSQGTSRYDTQYF
TRBV13	TRBJ2-3	-	TRBD1	TGTGCCAGCAGCCCTAGACAGGGTGCAGATACGCAGTATTTT	CASSPRQGADTQYF
TRBV5-1	TRBJ2-7	-	-	TGCGCCAGCAGCCTAGGTGGAGGTTACTCCTACGAGCAGTACTTC	CASSLGGGYSYEQYF
TRBV2	TRBJ2-7	-	TRBD2	TGTGCCAGCAGTTTTAGCGGGGGCCCGTCTGGTTACGAGCAGTACTTC	CASSFSGGPSGYEQYF
TRBV7-9	TRBJ1-5	-	TRBD1	TGTGCCAGCAGCCCCGACAGGGGTCCCCAGCATTTT	CASSPDRGPQHF
TRBV5-1	TRBJ1-2	-	-	TGCGCCAGCAGCTTGGTAGGGGGCTATGGCTACACCTTC	CASSLVGGYGYTF
TRBV7-2	TRBJ1-2	-	TRBD1	TGTGCCAGCCGACTTAGCGCCACAGGGGGAGGCTACACCTTC	CASRLSATGGGYTF
TRBV6-6	TRBJ2-3	-	TRBD2	TGTGCCAGCAGGGGCGGACTAGCGGGAGTGGTAGATACGCAGTATTTT	CASRGGLAGVVDTQYF
TRBV6-1	TRBJ2-7	-	-	TGTGCCAGCTCCTTGCCAAGCGTGACCTACGAGCAGTACTTC	CASSLPSVTYEQYF
TRBV10-3	TRBJ1-1	-	-	TGTGCCATCAGTGATTTGGACGGGGAGGCTTTCTTT	CAISDLDGEAFF
TRBV29-1	TRBJ2-3	-	TRBD1	TGCAGCGTTGGGGGACAGAACACAGATACGCAGTATTTT	CSVGGQNTDTQYF
TRBV5-1	TRBJ2-1	-	-	TGCGCCAGCAGCTTGTCCGGGGGAAGCTCCTACAATGAGCAGTTCTTC	CASSLSGGSSYNEQFF
TRBV7-9	TRBJ1-1	-	-	TGTGCCAGCAGCTCCCTAGCACTCGGGAACACTGAAGCTTTCTTT	CASSSLALGNTEAFF
TRBV30	TRBJ2-7	-	-	TGTGCCTGGAGTTTCTTTGACGAGCAGTACTTC	CAWSFFDEQYF
TRBV5-1	TRBJ1-4	-	TRBD1	TGCGCCAGCAGCCCCGGGACAGTCAGTGAAAAACTGTTTTTT	CASSPGTVSEKLFF
TRBV30	TRBJ2-1	few	-	TGTGCCTGGAGTGTATTATCCGGGACTGTCGCCTACAATGAGCAGTTCTTC	CAWSVLSGTVAYNEQFF
TRBV10-3	TRBJ2-7	-	-	TGTGCCATCAGTGACGGGGACGAGCAGTACTTC	CAISDGDEQYF
TRBV2	TRBJ2-1	-	TRBD1	TGTGCCAGCAGGGGACAGGGGCCGCGGAATGAGCAGTTCTTC	CASRGQGPRNEQFF
TRBV7-8	TRBJ2-5	-	TRBD1	TGTGCCAGCAGCCCTTCGACAGGGTTGGAGACCCAGTACTTC	CASSPSTGLETQYF
TRBV6-6	TRBJ1-2	-	-	TGTGCCAGCGGCGAATTGTGGGGCAGGGACTATGGCTACACCTTC	CASGELWGRDYGYTF
TRBV7-3	TRBJ2-7	-	TRBD2	TGTGCCAGCAGCCTCGGGCTAGCGGGAAGCTACGAGCAGTACTTC	CASSLGLAGSYEQYF
TRBV15	TRBJ1-4	-	-	TGTGCCACCAGCACAGGAGGAAAACTGTTTTTT	CATSTGGKLFF
TRBV11-3	TRBJ2-2	-	-	TGTGCCAGCAGCCGGGGGACCGGGGAGCTGTTTTTT	CASSRGTGELFF
TRBV7-3	TRBJ1-5	few	-	TGTGCCAGCAGCCTTGGGCCTAATCAGCCCCAGCATTTT	CASSLGPNQPQHF
TRBV7-9	TRBJ1-1	-	TRBD1	TGTGCCAGCAGCTTAGAGCGACAGGGTGAAGCTTTCTTT	CASSLERQGEAFF
TRBV9	TRBJ2-3	-	TRBD1	TGTGCCAGCAGCCCCGGAGAGGGACAGCGCACAGATACGCAGTATTTT	CASSPGEGQRTDTQYF
TRBV30	TRBJ1-1	-	-	TGTGCCTGGAGTGTACAGGGGAACACTGAAGCTTTCTTT	CAWSVQGNTEAFF
TRBV29-1	TRBJ2-2	-	-	TGCAGCGTTAAAACAGGAATGCGAACCGGGGAGCTGTTTTTT	CSVKTGMRTGELFF
TRBV29-1	TRBJ2-1	-	TRBD1	TGCAGCTACGGGACAGACTCCTACAATGAGCAGTTCTTC	CSYGTDSYNEQFF
TRBV5-4	TRBJ2-1	-	TRBD2	TGTGCCAGCAGCTTGGGACCCGCGGGACTAGCGGTTAACGGCAATGAGCAGTTCTTC	CASSLGPAGLAVNGNEQFF
TRBV5-1	TRBJ2-7	-	-	TGCGCCAGCAGCCCGACAGTCGGGCCCTCCTACGAGCAGTACTTC	CASSPTVGPSYEQYF
TRBV27	TRBJ2-7	-	-	TGTGCCAGCAGACGAGCAGGGAACGACGAGCAGTACTTC	CASRRAGNDEQYF
TRBV4-2	TRBJ1-6	-	TRBD1	TGTGCCAGCAGCAGGACAGGGACAAAAATCTCCTATAATTCACCCCTCCACTTT	CASSRTGTKISYNSPLHF
TRBV5-1	TRBJ2-2	-	-	TGCGCCAGCAGCCTTGGACAGCCTGCGGAGCTGTTTTTT	CASSLGQPAELFF
TRBV5-1	TRBJ1-2	once	TRBD1	TGCGCCAGCAGCTCCACCGAGACAGGGGATGGCTACACCTTC	CASSSTETGDGYTF
TRBV9	TRBJ2-7	once	-	TGTGCCAGCAGCGTGGGGGCTAGTAAACCCTACGAGCAGTACTTC	CASSVGASKPYEQYF
TRBV7-8	TRBJ1-4	few	-	TGTGCCAGCAGCCTCCGGACAGAGGAAAAACTGTTTTTT	CASSLRTEEKLFF
TRBV5-6	TRBJ2-1	-	TRBD1	TGTGCCAGCAGCTTGGGACAGGGGGCCCACAATGAGCAGTTCTTC	CASSLGQGAHNEQFF
TRBV5-1	TRBJ2-7	-	-	TGCGCCAGCAGCTTGTCTGGGACTGCGACCTACGAGCAGTACTTC	CASSLSGTATYEQYF
TRBV9	TRBJ2-3	-	TRBD2	TGTGCCAGCAGCCCTCGCCCTCCGGGAGGCGGCACAGATACGCAGTATTTT	CASSPRPPGGGTDTQYF
TRBV5-1	TRBJ2-7	-	-	TGCGCCAGCAGCCCCCAGGGGGGCGAGCAGTACTTC	CASSPQGGEQYF
TRBV7-2	TRBJ2-2	-	TRBD2	TGTGCCAGCAGCTTAATGGGAACTAGCGCGAACACCGGGGAGCTGTTTTTT	CASSLMGTSANTGELFF
TRBV6-5	TRBJ1-2	-	TRBD1	TGTGCCAGCAGCCACAGAACAGGGGGAGACTATGGCTACACCTTC	CASSHRTGGDYGYTF
TRBV7-9	TRBJ1-2	-	TRBD1	TGTGCCAGCAGCCCGACAGGGGGGTATGGCTACACCTTC	CASSPTGGYGYTF
TRBV7-2	TRBJ1-2	-	-	TGTGCCAGCAGCAAGGGACAATTCTATGGCTACACCTTC	CASSKGQFYGYTF
TRBV2	TRBJ2-7	once	-	TGTGCCAGCAGATACGGTGCCTACGAGCAGTACTTC	CASRYGAYEQYF
TRBV9	TRBJ2-5	-	-	TGTGCCAGCAGCGTAGTCGGACAGCACCAAGAGACCCAGTACTTC	CASSVVGQHQETQYF
TRBV6-5	TRBJ1-5	once	TRBD1	TGTGCCAGCAGTAACCGACAGGGCCGCCAGCCCCAGCATTTT	CASSNRQGRQPQHF
TRBV30	TRBJ2-2	-	TRBD1	TGTGCCTGGGGACAGGGGAACACCGGGGAGCTGTTTTTT	CAWGQGNTGELFF
TRBV5-1	TRBJ2-3	-	-	TGCGCCAGCAGCGACCCGAGACCGGCGAGGGCAGATACGCAGTATTTT	CASSDPRPARADTQYF
TRBV6-5	TRBJ1-1	few	TRBD1	TGTGCCATAAGGACAGGGAAGAACACTGAAGCTTTCTTT	CAIRTGKNTEAFF
TRBV6-1	TRBJ2-7	-	TRBD2	TGTGCCAGCAGTGGGAGACTAGCGGGGGAGGGGGGGGAGCAGTACTTC	CASSGRLAGEGGEQYF
TRBV13	TRBJ2-1	-	TRBD2	TGTGCCAGCAGCTTATATCCCCTTATTAGCGGGAGTGTGAACAATGAGCAGTTCTTC	CASSLYPLISGSVNNEQFF